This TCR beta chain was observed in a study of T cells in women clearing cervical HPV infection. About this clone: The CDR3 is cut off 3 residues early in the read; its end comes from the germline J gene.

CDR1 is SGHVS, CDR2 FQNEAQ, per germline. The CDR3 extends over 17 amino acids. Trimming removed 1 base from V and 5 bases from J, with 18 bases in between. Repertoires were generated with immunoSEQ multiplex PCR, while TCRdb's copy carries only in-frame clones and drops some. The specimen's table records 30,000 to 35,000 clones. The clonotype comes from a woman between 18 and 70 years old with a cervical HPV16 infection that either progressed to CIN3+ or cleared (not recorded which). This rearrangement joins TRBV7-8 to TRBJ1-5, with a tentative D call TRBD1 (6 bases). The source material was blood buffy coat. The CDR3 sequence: CASSLGVGGRWHQPQHF. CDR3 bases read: TGTGCCAGCAGCTTAGGGGTGGGGGGGCGTTGGCATCAGCCC.